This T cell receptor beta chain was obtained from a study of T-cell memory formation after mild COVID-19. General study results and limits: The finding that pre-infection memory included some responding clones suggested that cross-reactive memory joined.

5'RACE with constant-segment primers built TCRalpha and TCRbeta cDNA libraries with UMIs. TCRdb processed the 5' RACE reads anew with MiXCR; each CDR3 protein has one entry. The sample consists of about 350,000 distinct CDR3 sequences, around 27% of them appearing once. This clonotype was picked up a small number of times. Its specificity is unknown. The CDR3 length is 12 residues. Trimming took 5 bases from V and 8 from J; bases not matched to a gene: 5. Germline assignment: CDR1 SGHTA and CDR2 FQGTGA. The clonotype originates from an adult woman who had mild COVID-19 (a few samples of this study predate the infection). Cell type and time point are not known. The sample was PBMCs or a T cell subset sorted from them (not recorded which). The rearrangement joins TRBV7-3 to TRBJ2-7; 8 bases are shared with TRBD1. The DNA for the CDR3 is TGTGCCAGCAGCCGCGGACAGGGCCAGCAGTACTTC. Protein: CASSRGQGQQYF.